These 18 T cell receptor beta chains came from one sample sequenced in a study of T cell responses to AZD1222 COVID-19 vaccine. Clones were sequenced by immunoSEQ multiplex PCR, and TCRdb holds only the in-frame ones, with some missing. The sample lists about 120,000 clones, about 90% occurring once. Sequenced material: peripheral blood, taken on day 0 of AZD1222 vaccination. These receptors were obtained from an adult in good health.

This clone was counted between two and nine times. This sequence joins TRBV9 and TRBJ1-2; 9 bases match TRBD1. Germline assignment: CDR1 SGDLS and CDR2 YYNGEE. CDR3 size: 14 residues. With V trimmed by 3 bases and J by 6 bases, 6 bases remained unmatched. This CDR3 reads CASSAGTGIDGYTF. CDR3 in DNA: TGTGCCAGCAGCGCCGGGACAGGGATCGATGGCTACACCTTC.

The chain has TRBV18 and TRBJ1-4; a weak D match, TRBD1 (5 bases). Trimming took 0 bases from V and 10 from J, leaving 18 bases between them. Germline CDR1 is KGHSH and CDR2 is LQKENI. This CDR3 region has 16 residues. CDR3 DNA sequence: TGTGCCAGCTCACCACCGTCTACGACAGCACAGGCAAAACTGTTTTTT. It is translated as CASSPPSTTAQAKLFF.

The chain carries TRBV7-9 and TRBJ2-2; possibly TRBD1 for D (5 bases). The CDR3 has 14 amino acids. The V gene lost 5 bases and the J gene lost 2 bases, with 9 bases spanning the gap. Germline CDR1 SEHNR, CDR2 FQNEAQ (reference sequence). For the CDR3, the DNA is TGTGCCAGCAGCCTTCAGGGTAACACCGGGGAGCTGTTTTTT. Encoded protein: CASSLQGNTGELFF.

The chain employs TRBV9 and TRBJ1-6; D not certain. The CDR3 sequence is 14 residues long. Germline lookup yields CDR1 SGDLS and CDR2 YYNGEE. V dropped 1 base and J dropped 7 bases, with 9 bases sitting between them. CDR3 bases: TGTGCCAGCAGCGTACAGGCAACCAATTCACCCCTCCACTTT. Its protein product is CASSVQATNSPLHF. Full variable domain (missing parts from reference TRBV9 and TRBJ1-6): DSGVTQTPKHLITATGQRVTLRCSPRSGDLSVYWYQQSLDQGLQFLIQYYNGEERAKGNILERFSAQQFPDLHSELNLSSLELGDSALYFCASSVQATNSPLHFGNGTRLTVT.

The rearrangement uses TRBV27 and TRBJ1-2; a weak D match, TRBD1 (5 bases). Trimming cost V 3 bases and J 5 bases, with 19 bases left between them. Germline V CDR1 and CDR2: MNHEY, SMNVEV (reference sequence). The CDR3 covers 16 residues. CDR3 bases: TGTGCCAGCAGTTTGAGTTCCGGGGGAGAAGGGTATGGCTACACCTTC. Amino acids: CASSLSSGGEGYGYTF.

The J gene is TRBJ2-7, the V gene TRBV27; D is undetermined. The CDR3 extends over 13 amino acids. Trimming took off 4 bases at V and 1 base at J, with 8 bases between the two ends. Germline assignment: CDR1 MNHEY and CDR2 SMNVEV (reference sequence). CDR3 loop: CASSWQLSYEQYF. The CDR3 DNA reads as TGTGCCAGCAGTTGGCAGTTATCCTACGAGCAGTACTTC.

A single count supports this clone. This chain connects TRBV5-1 to TRBJ1-2; perhaps TRBD1 as D (6 bases). The CDR3 extends over 17 amino acids. Germline V gives CDR1 SGHRS, CDR2 YFSETQ. V was trimmed by 0 bases and J by 8 bases, leaving 23 bases between them. For the CDR3, the DNA is TGCGCCAGCAGCTTGGCCAGTTTATTAGGACAGCCTGAGGGCTACACCTTC. Its protein product is CASSLASLLGQPEGYTF.

J is TRBJ1-2 and V is TRBV27; D is perhaps TRBD1 (6 bases). Germline CDR1 reads MNHEY; CDR2 reads SMNVEV (reference sequence). The CDR3 is 14 amino acids. V was shortened by 6 bases and J by 8 bases, with 19 bases between the two germline ends. CDR3 residues: CASSLQGRVLGYTF. The DNA for the CDR3 is TGTGCCAGCAGCCTACAGGGTCGCGTCCTAGGCTACACCTTC.

V is TRBV5-1 and J is TRBJ2-7; 7 bases agree with TRBD1. The CDR3 runs to 14 residues. J was trimmed by 4 bases and V by 0 bases; bases with no gene match: 4. CDR1 is SGHRS, CDR2 YFSETQ, per germline. CDR3 coding DNA: TGCGCCAGCAGCTTGGGGACAGGATTATACGAGCAGTACTTC. It yields the protein CASSLGTGLYEQYF.

This clone was observed a handful of times. The CDR3 sequence: CASRGTTANTGELFF. The CDR3 DNA follows: TGTGCCAGCAGGGGGACTACTGCGAACACCGGGGAGCTGTTTTTT. The chain couples TRBV2 to TRBJ2-2, with 7 positions matching TRBD2. V trimming: 6 bases; J trimming: 0 bases; junction bases outside the gene matches: 4. Germline assignment: CDR1 SNHLY and CDR2 FYNNEI. The CDR3 spans 15 residues.

The rearrangement uses TRBV28 and TRBJ2-1; 8 nucleotides line up with TRBD2. CDR3 length: 16 amino acids. The trim removed 5 bases at V and 0 bases at J, leaving 6 bases unmatched. From germline, CDR1 is MDHEN and CDR2 SYDVKM. CDR3 protein: CASSPRGGASYNEQFF. In DNA form, the CDR3 reads TGTGCCAGCAGTCCCCGGGGGGGGGCCTCCTACAATGAGCAGTTCTTC. Full variable domain (outside the CDR3, taken from reference TRBV28 and TRBJ2-1): DVKVTQSSRYLVKRTGEKVFLECVQDMDHENMFWYRQDPGLGLRLIYFSYDVKMKEKGDIPEGYSVSREKKERFSLILESASTNQTSMYLCASSPRGGASYNEQFFGPGTRLTVL.

The chain recombines TRBV2 with TRBJ2-3; no clear D. Germline V gives CDR1 SNHLY, CDR2 FYNNEI. This CDR3 is 14 amino acids long. V was clipped by 11 bases and J by 2 bases, with 17 bases between them. In DNA, the CDR3 is TGTGCCGCCAGAGAACTTCAGTACACAGATACGCAGTATTTT. Translated, it gives CAARELQYTDTQYF.

V is TRBV6-1 and J is TRBJ1-2; TRBD1 matches at 9 bases. Trimming took 6 bases from V and 1 from J; bases not matched to a gene: 3. CDR1 and CDR2 from the germline V gene are MNHNS and SASEGT. CDR3 length: 14 residues. CDR3 residues: CASRGQGVNYGYTF. The CDR3, as DNA: TGTGCCAGCAGGGGACAGGGCGTTAACTATGGCTACACCTTC.

The chain employs TRBV6-5 and TRBJ1-3; 7 bases line up with TRBD1. Germline-derived CDR1 and CDR2 are MNHEY and SVGAGI. CDR3 length: 14 amino acids. The ends lost 6 bases at V and 4 bases at J; junction bases unmatched: 6. In DNA, the CDR3 is TGTGCCAGCAGACGGGGACAGCTCGGAAACACCATATATTTT. Amino acids: CASRRGQLGNTIYF.

V gene TRBV20-1 combines with J gene TRBJ2-7; D tentatively reads TRBD1 or TRBD2 (5 bases each). Germline-derived CDR1 and CDR2 are DFQATT and SNEGSKA (reference sequence). The CDR3 length is 14 residues. Between the trimmed V and J ends, which lost 3 bases and 0 bases, there was a span of 12 bases. Written as DNA, the CDR3 is TGCAGTGCTAGTAGGGACGTGGCCTCCTACGAGCAGTACTTC. The encoded protein is CSASRDVASYEQYF.

The rearrangement uses TRBV7-9 and TRBJ2-2; TRBD2 might be the D (5 bases). The CDR3 length is 15 residues. Germline V gene sequence: CDR1 SEHNR, CDR2 FQNEAQ (reference sequence). V shed 5 bases and J shed 0 bases, with 10 bases lying between them. The CDR3: CASSRKRSNTGELFF. CDR3 nucleotides: TGTGCCAGCAGCCGCAAGCGGTCGAACACCGGGGAGCTGTTTTTT.

This clone was counted between two and nine times. This chain joins TRBV2 and TRBJ2-7; D not resolved. The CDR3 is 16 residues long. Looked up from germline, CDR1 is SNHLY and CDR2 is FYNNEI. Trimming cost V 2 bases and J 2 bases, with 16 bases left between them. CDR3 sequence: CASSEQVRSLPYEQYF. Here the CDR3 DNA reads TGTGCCAGCAGTGAACAAGTTCGCTCCCTACCCTACGAGCAGTACTTC. Using reference TRBV2 and TRBJ2-7 for the parts outside the CDR3, the full variable domain is EPEVTQTPSHQVTQMGQEVILRCVPISNHLYFYWYRQILGQKVEFLVSFYNNEISEKSEIFDDQFSVERPDGSNFTLKIRSTKLEDSAMYFCASSEQVRSLPYEQYFGPGTRLTVT.

This chain uses TRBV3-1 (or the pseudogene TRBV3-2) with TRBJ1-6, with D possibly TRBD1 on 6 matching bases. The germline gives CDR1 LGHDT, CDR2 YNNKEL (reference sequence). CDR3 length: 16 residues. The germline V and J ends were trimmed by 1 base and 8 bases, with 15 bases remaining between them. This CDR3 reads CASSQGTGSQYSPLHF. CDR3 DNA: TGTGCCAGCAGCCAAGGAACAGGGAGCCAATATTCACCCCTCCACTTT.